This TCR beta chain was captured by sequencing in a study of cytomegalovirus exposure and HLA in healthy donors. About the research overall: A prior study identified 110 million or so unique TCR beta sequences from 190 million or so T cells.

Study-wide results and limits: When presence/absence was analysed, sequencing depth was taken to be roughly uniform across donors. It was reported in a later analysis that an Asian-associated ancestry cluster showed fewer N-insertions than the 666-donor mean. Analysis was carried out at a later point, and it linked a missense DCLRE1C variant to TCR beta V- and J-gene trimming.

As concerns this clone: Its antigen is not known.

The study ran its PCR with 60 Vbeta and 13 Jbeta primers. The protocol was immunoSEQ multiplex PCR, while the TCRdb copy is restricted to in-frame clones and leaves out a portion. This table has around 84,000 clones, under 80% appearing once. The length of the CDR3 is 15 residues. Unmatched junction bases numbered 10, after V lost 4 bases and J lost 6 bases. CDR1 and CDR2 from the germline V gene are SGHVS and FQNEAQ. Sequencing used PBMCs. The genes are TRBV7-8 and TRBJ1-2; 8 positions match TRBD1. The sequence derives from a human donor in good health. CDR3 amino acids: CASSYQTGEYDGYTF. DNA of the CDR3: TGTGCCAGCAGCTACCAGACAGGGGAGTACGATGGCTACACCTTC.